These T cell receptor beta chains were read from a single sample in a study of blood T cell repertoires in COVID-19. Profiled with immunoSEQ multiplex PCR; TCRdb holds only in-frame clones, not every one. The table records approximately 44,000 clones, around 90% of them present only once. The sample comprised peripheral blood. The origin of the receptors is a woman in her thirties or forties with acute or convalescent COVID-19. Each CDR3 is given with its conserved first and last residue. Each record gives: V gene, clone size, J gene, D gene, CDR3 protein, CDR3 DNA. D genes are given only for firm matches. The size of a clone is reported for some rows only, either as once, few or many, or as a class for expanded clones.

V gene: TRBV28
clone size: NA
J gene: TRBJ2-1
D gene: NA
CDR3 protein: CARPLRLDNEQFF
CDR3 DNA: TGTGCCAGACCCCTCCGACTGGACAATGAGCAGTTCTTC

V gene: TRBV5-4
clone size: NA
J gene: TRBJ2-5
D gene: TRBD2
CDR3 protein: CASSRTSGGARETQYF
CDR3 DNA: TGTGCCAGCAGCCGGACTAGCGGGGGGGCAAGAGAGACCCAGTACTTC

V gene: TRBV6-6
clone size: once
J gene: TRBJ1-4
D gene: TRBD1
CDR3 protein: CATSGTAIEKLFF
CDR3 DNA: TGTGCCACTTCCGGGACAGCAATTGAAAAACTGTTTTTT

V gene: TRBV9
clone size: NA
J gene: TRBJ2-5
D gene: TRBD2
CDR3 protein: CASSVDPAGGRETQYF
CDR3 DNA: TGTGCCAGCAGCGTGGATCCGGCGGGGGGGCGAGAGACCCAGTACTTC

V gene: TRBV5-5
clone size: NA
J gene: TRBJ2-7
D gene: TRBD1
CDR3 protein: CASSFSQGEGGYEQYF
CDR3 DNA: TGTGCCAGCAGCTTTAGCCAGGGGGAAGGAGGATACGAGCAGTACTTC

V gene: TRBV28
clone size: NA
J gene: TRBJ1-1
D gene: NA
CDR3 protein: CASSFPKVSAEAFF
CDR3 DNA: TGTGCCAGCAGTTTCCCCAAAGTAAGCGCTGAAGCTTTCTTT

V gene: TRBV27
clone size: NA
J gene: TRBJ2-3
D gene: TRBD2
CDR3 protein: CTRFGRAEDTQYF
CDR3 DNA: TGTACCAGATTCGGGAGGGCCGAAGATACGCAGTATTTT

V gene: TRBV6-5
clone size: NA
J gene: TRBJ2-1
D gene: TRBD2
CDR3 protein: CASSYYLAEYNEQFF
CDR3 DNA: TGTGCCAGCAGTTACTATCTAGCGGAATACAATGAGCAGTTCTTC

V gene: TRBV27
clone size: NA
J gene: TRBJ1-2
D gene: NA
CDR3 protein: CASSLKARVNYGYTF
CDR3 DNA: TGTGCCAGCAGTTTAAAGGCCAGGGTTAACTATGGCTACACCTTC

V gene: TRBV7-2
clone size: once
J gene: TRBJ2-3
D gene: NA
CDR3 protein: CASSFLRDTQYF
CDR3 DNA: TGTGCCAGCAGCTTCCTGCGAGATACGCAGTATTTT

V gene: TRBV4-1
clone size: NA
J gene: TRBJ2-4
D gene: TRBD2
CDR3 protein: CASSHGLAENIQYF
CDR3 DNA: TGCGCCAGCAGCCATGGACTAGCGGAAAACATTCAGTACTTC

V gene: TRBV28
clone size: NA
J gene: TRBJ1-2
D gene: NA
CDR3 protein: CASTKTDNYGYTF
CDR3 DNA: TGTGCCAGCACGAAGACAGACAACTATGGCTACACCTTC

V gene: TRBV7-8
clone size: NA
J gene: TRBJ2-7
D gene: NA
CDR3 protein: CASSPVTYEQYF
CDR3 DNA: TGTGCCAGCAGCCCCGTTACCTACGAGCAGTACTTC

V gene: TRBV3-1/TRBV3-2
clone size: NA
J gene: TRBJ1-3
D gene: NA
CDR3 protein: CASSQDAGRGNTIYF
CDR3 DNA: TGTGCCAGCAGCCAAGACGCGGGACGGGGAAACACCATATATTTT

V gene: TRBV15
clone size: NA
J gene: TRBJ2-5
D gene: TRBD1
CDR3 protein: CATSRERQGQETQYF
CDR3 DNA: TGTGCCACCAGCAGAGAAAGACAGGGCCAAGAGACCCAGTACTTC

V gene: TRBV6-5
clone size: NA
J gene: TRBJ1-4
D gene: NA
CDR3 protein: CASRTEPNEKLFF
CDR3 DNA: TGTGCCAGTCGGACAGAACCTAATGAAAAACTGTTTTTT

V gene: TRBV25-1
clone size: NA
J gene: TRBJ1-1
D gene: NA
CDR3 protein: CASSEKGSRGTTEAFF
CDR3 DNA: TGTGCCAGCAGTGAAAAGGGATCCAGGGGTACCACTGAAGCTTTCTTT

V gene: TRBV7-3
clone size: few
J gene: TRBJ2-7
D gene: NA
CDR3 protein: CASSLNRRDEQYF
CDR3 DNA: TGTGCCAGCAGCCTTAACCGCAGGGACGAGCAGTACTTC

V gene: TRBV18
clone size: NA
J gene: TRBJ1-5
D gene: TRBD1
CDR3 protein: CASSEDRTYSNQPQHF
CDR3 DNA: TGTGCCAGCTCAGAGGACAGGACTTATAGCAATCAGCCCCAGCATTTT

V gene: TRBV4-1
clone size: NA
J gene: TRBJ2-2
D gene: NA
CDR3 protein: CASETYRNTGELFF
CDR3 DNA: TGCGCCAGCGAAACTTACAGGAACACCGGGGAGCTGTTTTTT

V gene: TRBV10-3
clone size: NA
J gene: TRBJ2-7
D gene: TRBD1
CDR3 protein: CAIATSWTGGSHYEQYF
CDR3 DNA: TGTGCCATCGCCACGAGCTGGACAGGGGGATCCCACTACGAGCAGTACTTC

V gene: TRBV12-3/TRBV12-4
clone size: NA
J gene: TRBJ1-2
D gene: NA
CDR3 protein: CASSLTGYGYTF
CDR3 DNA: TGTGCCAGCAGTCTTACAGGGTATGGCTACACCTTC

V gene: TRBV4-1
clone size: NA
J gene: TRBJ2-7
D gene: NA
CDR3 protein: CASSQVGGGPAIYEQYF
CDR3 DNA: TGCGCCAGCAGCCAAGTCGGAGGGGGCCCCGCCATCTACGAGCAGTACTTC

V gene: TRBV19
clone size: NA
J gene: TRBJ2-4
D gene: TRBD1
CDR3 protein: CASSPDRGPRNIQYF
CDR3 DNA: TGTGCCAGTAGTCCAGACAGGGGGCCTAGAAACATTCAGTACTTC

V gene: TRBV7-3
clone size: NA
J gene: TRBJ1-6
D gene: TRBD1
CDR3 protein: CASSELPGQGKGSYNSPLHF
CDR3 DNA: TGTGCCAGCAGCGAGTTACCGGGACAGGGGAAAGGCTCCTATAATTCACCCCTCCACTTT

V gene: TRBV4-2
clone size: NA
J gene: TRBJ2-7
D gene: TRBD2
CDR3 protein: CASSHTGTSGSSYEQYF
CDR3 DNA: TGTGCCAGCAGCCATACCGGGACTAGCGGGAGTTCCTACGAGCAGTACTTC

V gene: TRBV5-1
clone size: NA
J gene: TRBJ1-6
D gene: TRBD1
CDR3 protein: CASSLGPGTGVGSPLHF
CDR3 DNA: TGCGCCAGCAGCTTGGGGCCCGGGACAGGGGTTGGATCACCCCTCCACTTT

V gene: TRBV28
clone size: NA
J gene: TRBJ1-3
D gene: NA
CDR3 protein: CASSLSIMRSGNTIYF
CDR3 DNA: TGTGCCAGCAGTTTATCGATTATGAGATCTGGAAACACCATATATTTT

V gene: TRBV5-1
clone size: NA
J gene: TRBJ1-3
D gene: NA
CDR3 protein: CASSLAPGHPGNTIYF
CDR3 DNA: TGCGCCAGCAGCTTGGCACCGGGACATCCAGGAAACACCATATATTTT

V gene: TRBV24-1
clone size: NA
J gene: TRBJ2-1
D gene: NA
CDR3 protein: CATSDPRTGFNEQFF
CDR3 DNA: TGTGCCACCAGCGACCCCAGAACGGGGTTCAATGAGCAGTTCTTC

V gene: TRBV18
clone size: NA
J gene: TRBJ1-1
D gene: NA
CDR3 protein: CASSPRKDTEAFF
CDR3 DNA: TGTGCCAGCTCACCGAGGAAGGACACTGAAGCTTTCTTT

V gene: TRBV28
clone size: few
J gene: TRBJ1-1
D gene: NA
CDR3 protein: CALQTNTEAFF
CDR3 DNA: TGTGCCCTACAGACGAACACTGAAGCTTTCTTT

V gene: TRBV7-6
clone size: once
J gene: TRBJ1-1
D gene: NA
CDR3 protein: CASSFSRGMSNTEAFF
CDR3 DNA: TGTGCCAGCAGTTTTAGTAGGGGTATGTCGAACACTGAAGCTTTCTTT

V gene: TRBV6-2/TRBV6-3
clone size: NA
J gene: TRBJ1-5
D gene: NA
CDR3 protein: CASSLGGSNQPQHF
CDR3 DNA: TGTGCCAGCAGTTTAGGGGGAAGCAATCAGCCCCAGCATTTT

V gene: TRBV30
clone size: once
J gene: TRBJ1-4
D gene: NA
CDR3 protein: CAWRGGAANEKLFF
CDR3 DNA: TGTGCCTGGAGGGGGGGGGCTGCGAATGAAAAACTGTTTTTT

V gene: TRBV2
clone size: NA
J gene: TRBJ2-3
D gene: TRBD2
CDR3 protein: CASRTTSGGTDNTQYF
CDR3 DNA: TGTGCCAGCAGAACGACTAGCGGGGGGACTGACAATACGCAGTATTTT

V gene: TRBV11-2
clone size: NA
J gene: TRBJ2-5
D gene: NA
CDR3 protein: CASSYRGGETQYF
CDR3 DNA: TGTGCCAGCAGCTACAGGGGGGGGGAGACCCAGTACTTC

V gene: TRBV2
clone size: NA
J gene: TRBJ2-7
D gene: NA
CDR3 protein: CASSDRNRYMSYEQYF
CDR3 DNA: TGTGCCAGCAGTGATAGGAACAGGTATATGTCCTACGAGCAGTACTTC

V gene: TRBV3-1/TRBV3-2
clone size: NA
J gene: TRBJ1-2
D gene: NA
CDR3 protein: CASRFGGLIYGYTF
CDR3 DNA: TGTGCCAGCAGGTTTGGCGGACTGATCTATGGCTACACCTTC

V gene: TRBV11-2
clone size: NA
J gene: TRBJ1-2
D gene: TRBD1
CDR3 protein: CASSRSTGAHLGYTF
CDR3 DNA: TGTGCCAGCAGCCGATCGACAGGGGCCCACCTGGGCTACACCTTC

V gene: TRBV30
clone size: NA
J gene: TRBJ1-1
D gene: TRBD1
CDR3 protein: CAWSKTGQKNTEAFF
CDR3 DNA: TGTGCCTGGAGTAAGACGGGACAGAAGAACACTGAAGCTTTCTTT

V gene: TRBV28
clone size: NA
J gene: TRBJ2-2
D gene: NA
CDR3 protein: CASSFWQSNTGELFF
CDR3 DNA: TGTGCCAGCAGTTTCTGGCAGTCGAACACCGGGGAGCTGTTTTTT

V gene: TRBV5-1
clone size: NA
J gene: TRBJ2-5
D gene: NA
CDR3 protein: CASSLADHPQYF
CDR3 DNA: TGCGCCAGCAGCTTGGCAGATCACCCCCAGTACTTC

V gene: TRBV19
clone size: NA
J gene: TRBJ2-3
D gene: NA
CDR3 protein: CASSIDQTALVADTQYF
CDR3 DNA: TGTGCCAGTAGTATAGATCAGACAGCCCTCGTGGCAGATACGCAGTATTTT

V gene: TRBV28
clone size: NA
J gene: TRBJ2-7
D gene: NA
CDR3 protein: CASSGRGYSYEQYF
CDR3 DNA: TGTGCCAGCAGTGGAAGGGGTTACTCCTACGAGCAGTACTTC

V gene: TRBV4-1
clone size: NA
J gene: TRBJ2-1
D gene: NA
CDR3 protein: CASSPGTHSYNEQFF
CDR3 DNA: TGCGCCAGCAGCCCCGGGACTCATAGTTACAATGAGCAGTTCTTC

V gene: TRBV30
clone size: NA
J gene: TRBJ2-3
D gene: NA
CDR3 protein: CAWSLDTQYF
CDR3 DNA: TGTGCCTGGAGTCTAGATACGCAGTATTTT

V gene: TRBV7-2
clone size: NA
J gene: TRBJ2-2
D gene: TRBD2
CDR3 protein: CASSQEVGTSYGELFF
CDR3 DNA: TGTGCCAGCAGCCAAGAAGTAGGGACTAGCTACGGGGAGCTGTTTTTT